A selection of T cell receptor beta chains follows, all from one sample in a study of blood T cells in healthy people across ages. TCRdb itself ran the 5' RACE reads through MiXCR, one entry per CDR3 protein. The data hold approximately 1.5 million distinct CDR3 sequences, with roughly a third observed a single time. Sequenced input: blood. The source of these receptors is a woman aged 25 to 39 in good health. Both conserved end residues are part of each CDR3. Each record gives: V gene, D gene, J gene, CDR3 protein. D genes are given only for firm matches.

TRBV5-6	.	TRBJ1-5	CASRKGRRQGQPQHF
TRBV10-3	.	TRBJ2-1	CATGEGENNEQFF
TRBV7-9	TRBD2	TRBJ2-7	CASSLAGLAGGEQYF
TRBV2	TRBD2	TRBJ2-7	CASSHTMPGLAWSYEQYF
TRBV30	.	TRBJ1-1	CAWMWGPEAFF
TRBV9	.	TRBJ2-7	CASSVAYGGYEQYF
TRBV7-2	.	TRBJ1-2	CASSPRSLGPTYYTF
TRBV6-2/TRBV6-3	TRBD1	TRBJ1-2	CASLLRGTGIHYGYTF
TRBV30	.	TRBJ2-7	CAWRPQGWGGYEQYF
TRBV21-1	.	TRBJ1-6	CASSNPRGEVGGSYNSPLHF
TRBV5-1	.	TRBJ1-1	CASSLRPMGNTEAFF
TRBV6-6	.	TRBJ2-1	CASRGDKRHEQFF
TRBV6-2/TRBV6-3	.	TRBJ1-1	CASSYSTWGWDTEAFF
TRBV6-5	.	TRBJ2-5	CASSPRGTKETQYF
TRBV7-2	TRBD1	TRBJ2-7	CASMRDRGAYEQYF
TRBV6-1	.	TRBJ1-2	CASSLVTEGYTF
TRBV5-8	.	TRBJ1-2	CASSLGEWSRGPANYGYTF
TRBV7-8	.	TRBJ2-1	CASSPANNEQFF
TRBV7-9	.	TRBJ1-2	CASSFSNSTNGYTF
TRBV27	TRBD1	TRBJ1-2	CASSSPRTGDGYTF
TRBV6-2/TRBV6-3	.	TRBJ2-3	CAGHDARRGLDTQYF
TRBV6-5	.	TRBJ2-2	CASHPTGNTGELFF
TRBV4-1	TRBD1	TRBJ2-7	CAGSQGGTGGHEQYF
TRBV18	.	TRBJ1-5	CASPPGHGQPQHF
TRBV7-3	TRBD1	TRBJ2-3	CTSSTTGTDTQYF
TRBV20-1	.	TRBJ2-1	CSASSASYNEQFF
TRBV20-1	.	TRBJ1-2	CSARTTKYGYTF
TRBV20-1	TRBD2	TRBJ2-3	CSAPSAGEDTDTQYF
TRBV27	.	TRBJ2-7	CASGETYPYEQYF
TRBV29-1	.	TRBJ2-7	CSGGEDEQYF
TRBV3-1	.	TRBJ1-2	CASEFKGGYTF
TRBV7-9	.	TRBJ2-3	CASSPFRDPYYTQYF
TRBV7-3	.	TRBJ1-2	CASSLTAGAGYTF
TRBV6-1	.	TRBJ1-2	CASRDRHPGYGYTF
TRBV7-2	.	TRBJ1-5	CASSFLGGTNVGQPQHF
TRBV4-1	.	TRBJ2-5	CASSPYLVGGETQYF
TRBV6-2/TRBV6-3	.	TRBJ2-5	CASSTRTSQETQYF
TRBV3-1	.	TRBJ1-4	CASSQVYEKLFF
TRBV3-1	TRBD2	TRBJ2-3	CASSQDLAGGPSPSDTQYF
TRBV3-1	.	TRBJ2-7	CASSQDRVASYEQYF
TRBV10-3	TRBD1	TRBJ1-1	CATTGVDTEAFF